The rows below give T cell receptor beta chains drawn from one sample of a study of blood T cell repertoires in COVID-19. Only in-frame clones appear in the TCRdb table, and some are missing; sequencing was by immunoSEQ multiplex PCR. The sample consists of under 450,000 clones, just over 90% of them appearing once. Sequenced input: PBMCs or T cells enriched from blood (not recorded which). The receptors stem from a woman aged 40-49 years who had been exposed to COVID-19. Both conserved end residues are part of each CDR3. Not every row has a clone size; where given, it reads once, few, many or a size class.

clone_size j_call v_call cdr3_aa
. TRBJ1-6 TRBV27 CASSYRGPASYNSPLHF
. TRBJ1-4 TRBV30 CAWGSNSKLFF
. TRBJ1-6 TRBV25-1 CASSESEGRHSPLHF
. TRBJ1-3 TRBV29-1 CSVGHRGYGNTIYF
. TRBJ2-2 TRBV4-2 CASSLLGVAGGNTGELFF
. TRBJ2-1 TRBV24-1 CATTDPLDNEQFF
once TRBJ1-4 TRBV12-5 CASGYHRVVAETVTNEKLFF
. TRBJ2-3 TRBV5-4 CASSRTAGTDTQYF
few TRBJ2-2 TRBV30 CAWSPPGAHPGELFF
. TRBJ2-1 TRBV10-2 CASSKGVGSYNEQFF
. TRBJ2-2 TRBV15 CATSREGQGRFFSGELFF
. TRBJ2-3 TRBV3-1/TRBV3-2 CASSPLWDSYGADTQYF
. TRBJ2-1 TRBV19 CATVRTGGDHEQFF
. TRBJ2-6 TRBV29-1 CSVEAAPRQGANVLTF
. TRBJ1-4 TRBV2 CASRKTGGPTNEKLFF
once TRBJ2-1 TRBV5-8 CASSFWERSSYNEQFF
. TRBJ2-4 TRBV7-2 CASSLSRGSIQYF
. TRBJ2-5 TRBV7-2 CASRYSGGTTHGAQYF
. TRBJ2-1 TRBV24-1 CATSVVQGFNNEQFF
few TRBJ1-5 TRBV29-1 CSVGGGSNQPQHF
. TRBJ1-2 TRBV12-5 CASGQDRDYGYTF
. TRBJ1-3 TRBV18 CASSPGAGQGNTIYF
. TRBJ1-2 TRBV5-4 CAVGDRDGYTF
. TRBJ2-3 TRBV5-1 CASSLDARSTDTQYF
. TRBJ1-1 TRBV7-2 CASKTGGNTEAFF
once TRBJ2-7 TRBV11-3 CASSLVASGTYEQYF
once TRBJ2-7 TRBV30 CAWTFDRGYEQYF
few TRBJ1-1 TRBV12-3/TRBV12-4 CASSSSPEAFF
. TRBJ1-2 TRBV30 CAWSVGQAVGYTF
. TRBJ2-3 TRBV9 CASSGGQGGTDTQYF
. TRBJ2-6 TRBV12-3/TRBV12-4 CASQSGANVLTF
. TRBJ1-2 TRBV3-1/TRBV3-2 CASSQGGSRNYGYTF
. TRBJ2-1 TRBV5-1 CASSLQRERYNEQFF
. TRBJ2-7 TRBV10-2 CASGPGTGAYEQYF
. TRBJ2-7 TRBV2 CASQRQGVHEQYF
. TRBJ1-5 TRBV27 CASRSIIGNQPQHF
. TRBJ2-5 TRBV6-1 CASSERWETQYF
. TRBJ1-1 TRBV2 CAIPDRGDTVGTEAFF
. TRBJ1-1 TRBV28 CASSGQNTEAFF
. TRBJ2-7 TRBV6-5 CASSRGGTGPSEQYF
. TRBJ1-1 TRBV30 CAWTKNTEAFF
. TRBJ1-2 TRBV3-1/TRBV3-2 CASSRIPGGNYGYTF
. TRBJ1-2 TRBV7-2 CASSLGQYYGYTF
. TRBJ1-2 TRBV25-1 CASSESGRYTF
. TRBJ1-4 TRBV21-1 CASSMRAATNEKLFF
. TRBJ2-7 TRBV5-6 CASSSSRDRRYYEQYF
once TRBJ2-3 TRBV12-3/TRBV12-4 CASSRDYTDTQYF
. TRBJ1-2 TRBV6-2/TRBV6-3 CASSYFTGTYGYTF
. TRBJ2-1 TRBV3-1/TRBV3-2 CASSQGGLAVSYNEQFF
. TRBJ2-1 TRBV24-1 CATSDRRQPNNEQFF
once TRBJ2-2 TRBV6-5 CASSRQGLSGELFF
few TRBJ2-7 TRBV6-1 CASSEAGTADYEQYF
. TRBJ1-5 TRBV12-5 CASGLEVQGRGSNQPQHF
. TRBJ2-7 TRBV6-5 CASRNFDRDSYEQYF
. TRBJ2-7 TRBV6-1 CASSEVLENPGYEQYF
. TRBJ1-2 TRBV19 CASSILGGGYTF
. TRBJ1-3 TRBV3-1/TRBV3-2 CASSQDRGSGNTIYF
. TRBJ1-2 TRBV7-8 CASSLEAGGFRGYTF
. TRBJ2-5 TRBV9 CASSVAGGPQETQYF